Below are 12 T cell receptor beta chains sequenced from a single sample in a study of blood T cell repertoires in COVID-19. Assay used: immunoSEQ multiplex PCR; TCRdb lists only in-frame clones, some missing. The table has hundreds of thousands of clones, more than 75% seen once. The sample was PBMCs or T cells enriched from blood (not recorded which). Source of these receptors: a woman aged 50 to 60 who had recovered from COVID-19.

The V call is TRBV18, the J call TRBJ2-5; D is perhaps TRBD1 (5 bases). This CDR3 spans 13 amino acids. With 6 bases removed from V and 5 bases from J, the gap between germline ends came to 13 bases. Germline loops: CDR1 KGHSH, CDR2 LQKENI. CDR3 loop: CASSSGLGETQYF. In nucleotides, the CDR3 is TGTGCCAGCTCGTCAGGGCTAGGGGAGACCCAGTACTTC.

The J gene is TRBJ1-1, the V gene TRBV28, with TRBD1 matching 9 bases. Germline CDR1 MDHEN, CDR2 SYDVKM. V trimming: 3 bases; J trimming: 5 bases; junction bases outside the gene matches: 4. This CDR3 is built from 14 residues. The CDR3 loop reads CASSFYRGRTEAFF. CDR3 coding DNA: TGTGCCAGCAGTTTTTACAGGGGGCGAACTGAAGCTTTCTTT.

This chain uses TRBV6-5 with TRBJ1-2, with 9 bases lining up with TRBD1. The CDR3 runs to 15 residues. The V and J ends lost 6 bases and 5 bases, in that order; junction bases with no gene match: 10. Germline CDR1 and CDR2: MNHEY and SVGAGI. CDR3 in amino acids: CASRSTGGSWYGYTF. CDR3 DNA: TGTGCCAGCAGAAGTACAGGGGGCAGTTGGTATGGCTACACCTTC.

This chain connects TRBV7-2 to TRBJ1-2, with 8 bases aligning to TRBD1. Germline V CDR1 and CDR2: SGHTA, FQGNSA. The CDR3 runs to 14 residues. The V gene end was trimmed by 2 bases and the J gene end by 7 bases; junction bases not matched to a gene: 6. CDR3 sequence (DNA): TGTGCCAGCAGCTTAACACAGGGGGGCCGTGGCTACACCTTC. It codes for CASSLTQGGRGYTF.

The chain links TRBV7-8 to TRBJ2-1, with D maybe TRBD1 (6 bases). V was clipped by 2 bases and J by 5 bases, with 31 bases between them. This CDR3 is 21 amino acids long. The V gene's germline CDR1 is SGHVS and CDR2 FQNEAQ. In DNA form, the CDR3 reads TGTGCCAGCAGCTTAAATATCTTTTGGACTTCCACCAACGAGGGGGACAATGAGCAGTTCTTC. Amino acids: CASSLNIFWTSTNEGDNEQFF. Full variable domain (remainder filled in from reference TRBV7-8 and TRBJ2-1): GAGVSQSPRYKVAKRGQDVALRCDPISGHVSLFWYQQALGQGPEFLTYFQNEAQLDKSGLPSDRFFAERPEGSVSTLKIQRTQQEDSAVYLCASSLNIFWTSTNEGDNEQFFGPGTRLTVL.

The V and J genes are TRBV30 and TRBJ2-1; 9 positions match TRBD2. The CDR3 extends over 14 amino acids. Germline CDR1 reads GTSNPN; CDR2 reads SVGIG (reference sequence). V trimming: 8 bases; J trimming: 5 bases; junction bases outside the gene matches: 10. The CDR3 region has the DNA TGTGCCCGAACGGTAGCGGGAGTCCACAATGAGCAGTTCTTC. It translates to CARTVAGVHNEQFF. The entire variable domain, with the rest obtained from reference TRBV30 and TRBJ2-1, is as follows: SQTIHQWPATLVQPVGSPLSLECTVEGTSNPNLYWYRQAAGRGLQLLFYSVGIGQISSEVPQNLSASRPQDRQFILSSKKLLLSDSGFYLCARTVAGVHNEQFFGPGTRLTVL.

This clone was observed a handful of times. The chain employs TRBV12-5 and TRBJ1-1, with TRBD1 matching 10 bases. Germline CDR1 and CDR2: LGHNT and FRNRAP. The CDR3 has 11 residues. The V gene end was trimmed by 6 bases and the J gene end by 8 bases; junction bases not matched to a gene: 0. The DNA of the CDR3 is TGTGCTAGTGGGACAGGGGGCGAAGCTTTCTTT. As protein: CASGTGGEAFF.

This chain connects TRBV7-2 to TRBJ1-5; D is unresolved. The V end lost 5 bases, the J end lost 5 bases, and 16 bases lay between the germline ends. The CDR3 consists of 15 residues. The germline V gene has CDR1 SGHTA and CDR2 FQGNSA. The CDR3 nucleotides are TGTGCCAGCAGCAATCAACCGGGAGCATATCAGCCCCAGCATTTT. It codes for CASSNQPGAYQPQHF.

This clone was detected ten times or more. The chain links TRBV19 to TRBJ1-1, with D tentatively TRBD1 (6 bases). This CDR3 comprises 13 residues. Germline V gene sequence: CDR1 LNHDA, CDR2 SQIVND (reference sequence). V was shortened by 6 bases and J by 5 bases, with 13 bases between the two germline ends. The CDR3 region is CASSEHRVTEAFF. DNA of the CDR3: TGTGCCAGTAGCGAACACAGGGTTACTGAAGCTTTCTTT.

This chain uses TRBV7-8 with TRBJ2-3, with D perhaps TRBD1 (6 bases). The CDR3 sequence is 16 residues long. Germline-derived CDR1 and CDR2 are SGHVS and FQNEAQ. V lost 5 bases to trimming and J lost 4 bases, with 19 bases between them. This CDR3 reads CASSVEEQGSPDTQYF. CDR3 nucleotides: TGTGCCAGCAGCGTCGAAGAACAGGGATCCCCAGATACGCAGTATTTT.

The J gene is TRBJ1-3, the V gene TRBV10-3; 9 bases are shared with TRBD1. CDR1 and CDR2 (germline): ENHRY, SYGVKD. V lost 6 bases to trimming and J lost 0 bases; unmatched junction nucleotides: 9. The length of the CDR3 is 17 residues. In DNA, the CDR3 is TGTGCCATCAGCGACACAGGGGGCCGAAGCTCTGGAAACACCATATATTTT. Its protein product is CAISDTGGRSSGNTIYF.

The CDR3 DNA reads as TGTGCCAGCAGCTTGGGAAGGGGAGGCTACACCTTC. Translating gives CASSLGRGGYTF. The gene calls are TRBV5-8 and TRBJ1-2; maybe TRBD1 (5 bases). Germline V lookup: CDR1 SGHTS, CDR2 YDEGEE. CDR3 length: 12 residues. The V end lost 0 bases, the J end lost 8 bases, and 8 bases lay between the germline ends.